Presented here are 8 T cell receptor beta chains from one specimen sequenced in a study of blood T cells in healthy people across ages. Using a J-beta primer mix together with a sample-barcoded 5' primer, a second PCR was run for roughly 7 to 12 cycles. Each CDR3 protein gets one entry after TCRdb re-called the 5' RACE reads with MiXCR. The sample yields 850,000 to 1,000,000 distinct CDR3 sequences, around 48% seen once. The specimen was blood. The receptors come from a man aged 30 to 45 in good health.

The rearrangement joins TRBV5-4 to TRBJ2-3; weak D call: TRBD1 (8 bases). The CDR3 covers 17 residues. Per the germline V gene, CDR1 is SGHNT and CDR2 is YYREEE (reference sequence). V was clipped by 4 bases and J by 6 bases, with 24 bases between them. CDR3 bases: TGTGCCAGCAGCCCTCCGGGACAGGTAGCGGGCAGGGATACGCAGTATTTT. The encoded protein is CASSPPGQVAGRDTQYF.

In its sample, this clonotype was seen once. The genes are TRBV29-1 and TRBJ1-5; D not resolved. Deletions cut 3 bases from V and 1 base from J, with 19 bases between. Germline loops: CDR1 SQVTM, CDR2 ANQGSEA. This CDR3 has 17 residues. CDR3 in amino acids: CSVDNRVRIMSNQPQHF. CDR3 nucleotide sequence: TGCAGCGTTGATAACCGGGTGAGGATAATGAGCAATCAGCCCCAGCATTTT. The full variable domain, with the rest looked up from reference TRBV29-1 and TRBJ1-5, is SAVISQKPSRDICQRGTSLTIQCQVDSQVTMMFWYRQQPGQSLTLIATANQGSEATYESGFVIDKFPISRPNLTFSTLTVSNMSPEDSSIYLCSVDNRVRIMSNQPQHFGDGTRLSIL.

V usage is TRBV5-1 and J usage is TRBJ1-6, with a weak D call TRBD1 (5 bases). This CDR3 is built from 15 residues. Trimming left V 4 bases short and J 10 bases short, with 18 bases between. The germline gives CDR1 SGHRS, CDR2 YFSETQ. CDR3 nucleotide sequence: TGCGCCAGCAGCCCCTCAGGGTCGGGTGTCTCACCCCTCCACTTT. It codes for CASSPSGSGVSPLHF.

The chain is built from TRBV3-1 and TRBJ2-6, with D uncertain. Trimming shortened V by 4 bases and J by 2 bases, and 6 bases separated the two germline ends. The CDR3 is 14 residues long. The germline gives CDR1 LGHDT, CDR2 YNNKEL (reference sequence). The CDR3 region is CASSPNPGANVLTF. CDR3 bases: TGTGCCAGCAGCCCCAACCCTGGGGCCAACGTCCTGACTTTC.

The gene calls are TRBV3-1 and TRBJ1-2; D call uncertain. The V and J ends lost 5 bases and 4 bases respectively, with 14 bases between them. The CDR3 has 14 residues. CDR1 and CDR2 from the germline V gene are LGHDT and YNNKEL (reference sequence). CDR3 amino acids: CASSDLGASYGYTF. The CDR3 region has the DNA TGTGCCAGCAGCGATCTCGGAGCCTCCTATGGCTACACCTTC.

This chain connects TRBV7-2 to TRBJ2-7; TRBD1 matches 8 bases. Germline loops: CDR1 SGHTA, CDR2 FQGNSA. This CDR3 is 15 amino acids long. Trimming at V came to 4 bases and at J to 2 bases, leaving 7 bases not matched to a gene. CDR3 sequence reads: CASSSNRGSAYEQYF. In DNA, the CDR3 is TGTGCCAGCAGCTCGAACAGGGGGAGCGCCTACGAGCAGTACTTC.

CDR3 residues: CASSQVGPRYCGYTF. The CDR3 bases are TGCGCCAGCAGCCAAGTTGGCCCTAGGTACTGTGGCTACACCTTC. J is TRBJ1-2 and V is TRBV4-1; D gene ambiguous. V lost 1 base and J lost 7, with 16 bases in between. The CDR3 sequence is 15 residues long. Germline V CDR1 and CDR2: MGHRA, YSYEKL.

In its sample, this clonotype was seen a few times. The chain employs TRBV7-2 and TRBJ2-4; D might be TRBD1 (6 bases). Trimming left V 4 bases short and J 7 bases short, with 14 bases between. The V gene's germline CDR1 is SGHTA and CDR2 FQGNSA. CDR3 length: 14 amino acids. CDR3 in DNA: TGTGCCAGCAGCTCCCGTCAGGGGATGAACATTCAGTACTTC. The encoded protein is CASSSRQGMNIQYF.